The rows below give T cell receptor beta chains drawn from one sample of a study of siplizumab effects on memory and regulatory T cells. TCRdb keeps only in-frame clones here, not all; method: immunoSEQ multiplex PCR. There are approximately 110,000 clones in the sample; about 92% occur only once, and approximately 0.32% lies in the top ten. Material: CD4+ T cells sorted from blood. These receptors all come from a human donor in good health. Both conserved end residues are part of each CDR3.

J: TRBJ1-2
V: TRBV11-2
length: 13
CDR3: CASSPDSSYGYTF

J: TRBJ1-1
V: TRBV11-2
length: 15
CDR3: CASSLTGGSDTEAFF

J: TRBJ1-5
V: TRBV6-6
length: 16
CDR3: CASSYSKAGRDQPQHF

J: TRBJ2-1
V: TRBV11-3
length: 14
CDR3: CASSLDVGHNEQFF

J: TRBJ1-1
V: TRBV18
length: 14
CDR3: CASSSGGGVTEAFF

J: TRBJ1-2
V: TRBV15
length: 15
CDR3: CATSRDSGGGYGYTF

J: TRBJ2-1
V: TRBV5-1
length: 15
CDR3: CASSGTKRSYNEQFF

J: TRBJ1-1
V: TRBV18
length: 15
CDR3: CASSPQGTLNTEAFF

J: TRBJ2-5
V: TRBV10-3
length: 13
CDR3: CAISGGWEETQYF

J: TRBJ2-7
V: TRBV5-4
length: 14
CDR3: CASSPGVQGYEQYF

J: TRBJ2-1
V: TRBV5-1
length: 19
CDR3: CASSLGQYPPKSSYNEQFF

J: TRBJ1-3
V: TRBV7-9
length: 16
CDR3: CASSQRGQMIGNTIYF

J: TRBJ1-1
V: TRBV5-6
length: 16
CDR3: CASSLTGDRPRYEAFF